This entry lists 29 T cell receptor beta chains sequenced from one sample in a study of cytomegalovirus exposure and HLA in healthy donors. The PCR had 60 Vbeta and 13 Jbeta primers. Using immunoSEQ multiplex PCR, the repertoire was profiled, and TCRdb retains in-frame clones only, with some absent. The table records 75,000 to 100,000 clones, more than 65% of them present only once. Sequenced material: PBMCs. The source of these receptors is a man aged 60 to 69 in good health and CMV-seronegative.

The rearrangement uses TRBV5-1 and TRBJ1-2; TRBD1 matches at 7 bases. Germline V gene sequence: CDR1 SGHRS, CDR2 YFSETQ. Trimming cost V 1 base and J 6 bases; bases outside gene matches: 3. The CDR3 totals 13 residues. The CDR3 DNA sequence: TGCGCCAGCAGCTTGAGAGGGGGCGATGGCTACACCTTC. This codes for CASSLRGGDGYTF.

The CDR3 region is CASSLLQGEKLFF. The DNA for the CDR3 is TGTGCCAGCAGCCTCCTACAGGGGGAAAAACTGTTTTTT. The chain uses TRBV7-2 and TRBJ1-4, with TRBD1 identical over 7 bases. CDR3 length: 13 amino acids. Trimming cost V 5 bases and J 8 bases; bases outside gene matches: 5. Germline CDR1 and CDR2: SGHTA and FQGNSA.

This chain links TRBV27 with TRBJ2-6; TRBD1 agrees at 8 bases. Germline CDR1 is MNHEY and CDR2 is SMNVEV (reference sequence). This CDR3 has 14 amino acids. Losses at the gene ends were 10 bases for V and 4 bases for J; bases not matched to a gene: 6. Here the CDR3 DNA reads TGTGCCATCGGGACAGGTCGGGGGGCCAACGTCCTGACTTTC. Translated: CAIGTGRGANVLTF.

Comment on this clone: Other DNA sequences from this sample encode an identical CDR3 as well. The chain has TRBV9 and TRBJ1-3; D not certain. In germline, CDR1 is SGDLS, CDR2 YYNGEE. V shed 4 bases and J shed 5 bases, with 7 bases lying between them. This CDR3 is built from 12 residues. CDR3 amino acids: CASSPSRNTIYF. CDR3 bases: TGTGCCAGCAGCCCATCTAGAAACACCATATATTTT.

This clone was counted between two and nine times. The genes are TRBV5-4 and TRBJ2-1; D might be TRBD1 (6 bases). The CDR3 contains 14 residues. Germline assignment: CDR1 SGHNT and CDR2 YYREEE (reference sequence). V gave up 5 bases and J gave up 6 bases, with 15 bases separating them. Here the CDR3 reads CASSLQGSPNEQFF. CDR3 in DNA: TGTGCCAGCAGTTTACAGGGCTCTCCCAATGAGCAGTTCTTC.

A note on this clone: The junction and the germline gene differ at one end; a read error may be behind it. This chain uses TRBV7-9 with TRBJ2-7; 8 bases line up with TRBD2. CDR1 is SEHNR, CDR2 FQNEAQ, per germline (reference sequence). The CDR3 extends over 14 amino acids. This chain's CDR3 is CSSSNRAGEYEQYF. The CDR3 region has the DNA TGTTCCAGCAGTAACAGAGCGGGGGAATACGAGCAGTACTTC.

This clone was counted many times. J is TRBJ1-4 and V is TRBV2; D is undetermined. V was trimmed by 6 bases and J by 6 bases, leaving 20 bases between them. This CDR3 contains 16 residues. Germline values: CDR1 SNHLY, CDR2 FYNNEI. This CDR3 reads CASRTVDRGEDEKLFF. The CDR3 DNA is TGTGCCAGCAGAACAGTCGATCGGGGTGAGGATGAAAAACTGTTTTTT.

This clone appeared a few times. The rearrangement joins TRBV21-1 to TRBJ2-5; the table's TRBD2 call for D was not verified on the DNA. TRBV21-1 corresponds to a pseudogene. CDR3 size: 17 residues. CDR3 residues: CASSNLGASGSSETQYF. The CDR3 region has the DNA TGTGCCAGCAGCAACCTAGGCGCTAGCGGGAGCAGTGAGACCCAGTACTTC.

The chain carries TRBV2 and TRBJ1-4; 8 bases fit TRBD1. Germline V gene sequence: CDR1 SNHLY, CDR2 FYNNEI. The CDR3 sequence is 18 residues long. Trimming cost V 6 bases and J 7 bases; bases outside gene matches: 19. The DNA of the CDR3 is TGTGCCAGCAGATTGGACAGGGTAACAGATGCTAGTTTTGAAAAACTGTTTTTT. Its translation: CASRLDRVTDASFEKLFF. Supplemented by reference TRBV2 and TRBJ1-4, the full variable domain reads EPEVTQTPSHQVTQMGQEVILRCVPISNHLYFYWYRQILGQKVEFLVSFYNNEISEKSEIFDDQFSVERPDGSNFTLKIRSTKLEDSAMYFCASRLDRVTDASFEKLFFGSGTQLSVL.

The CDR3 region is CASSDSGDTQYF. In nucleotides, the CDR3 is TGTGCCAGCAGTGACTCCGGAGATACGCAGTATTTT. V is TRBV6-4 and J is TRBJ2-3; D call uncertain. The CDR3 contains 12 residues. Germline lookup yields CDR1 MRHNA and CDR2 SNTAGT. Trimming left V 0 bases short and J 5 bases short, with 3 bases between.

The rearrangement links TRBV29-1 to TRBJ2-7, with 15 bases that match TRBD2. This CDR3 is 15 amino acids long. The germline V gene has CDR1 SQVTM and CDR2 ANQGSEA. Trimming took 7 bases from V and 4 from J; bases not matched to a gene: 8. The CDR3 DNA follows: TGCAGCGGGGGACTAGCGGGAGGCCATGGGTACGAGCAGTACTTC. Protein sequence: CSGGLAGGHGYEQYF.

The CDR3 nucleotides read TGTGCCAGCAGCGCTAGACTAGCGGGTGAGACCGGGGAGCTGTTTTTT. It encodes CASSARLAGETGELFF. The chain has TRBV7-9 and TRBJ2-2; TRBD2 matches 10 bases. The germline V gene encodes CDR1 SEHNR and CDR2 FQNEAQ (reference sequence). The CDR3 is made up of 16 amino acids. V gave up 5 bases and J gave up 5 bases; unmatched junction bases: 8.

This clone was seen a handful of times. The chain couples TRBV7-2 to TRBJ2-1; 11 bases match TRBD2. The CDR3 consists of 15 residues. The germline CDR1 and CDR2 sequences are SGHTA and FQGNSA. J lost 5 bases, V lost 6 bases, and 6 bases had no gene match. The chain's CDR3 is CASRASGGPHNEQFF. The CDR3 coding sequence is TGTGCCAGCAGAGCTAGCGGGGGGCCTCACAATGAGCAGTTCTTC.

This clone has a single count. The V and J genes are TRBV7-8 and TRBJ2-5, with D perhaps matching TRBD1 (5 bases). This CDR3 is built from 14 residues. Germline-derived CDR1 and CDR2 are SGHVS and FQNEAQ. Trimming stripped 5 bases from V and 9 bases from J, with 19 bases between. The CDR3 sequence: CASSTGHGSLAQYF. The CDR3, as DNA: TGTGCCAGCAGCACTGGACACGGGTCGTTGGCCCAGTACTTC. Using reference TRBV7-8 and TRBJ2-5 for the parts outside the CDR3, the full variable domain is GAGVSQSPRYKVAKRGQDVALRCDPISGHVSLFWYQQALGQGPEFLTYFQNEAQLDKSGLPSDRFFAERPEGSVSTLKIQRTQQEDSAVYLCASSTGHGSLAQYFGPGTRLLVL.

With regard to this clone: The identical CDR3 is also encoded by other nucleotide sequences in the sample. The rearrangement uses TRBV4-2 and TRBJ2-6, with TRBD2 matching over 7 bases. V shed 0 bases and J 4 bases; nucleotides not matched to a gene: 6. Germline-derived CDR1 and CDR2 are LGHNA and YNFKEQ. This CDR3 contains 17 residues. In DNA, the CDR3 is TGTGCCAGCAGCCAAGATTGGGGAGGGGCAGGGGCCAACGTCCTGACTTTC. It encodes CASSQDWGGAGANVLTF.

The gene calls are TRBV6-4 and TRBJ2-3; TRBD2 agrees at 10 bases. CDR3 length: 15 residues. Unmatched junction bases numbered 2, after V lost 4 bases and J lost 1 base. The germline CDR1 and CDR2 sequences are MRHNA and SNTAGT. This CDR3 reads CASSVLAGGTDTQYF. In nucleotides, the CDR3 is TGTGCCAGCAGTGTTCTAGCGGGGGGCACAGATACGCAGTATTTT.

Written as DNA, the CDR3 is TGTGCCAGCAGTTTATTTGGGCTAATCCAAGAGACCCAGTACTTC. Amino acid sequence: CASSLFGLIQETQYF. The J gene is TRBJ2-5, the V gene TRBV27; D unresolved. The ends were cut back, 1 base at V and 1 base at J, with 10 bases in the middle. The CDR3 runs 15 residues. From germline, CDR1 is MNHEY and CDR2 SMNVEV (reference sequence).

As regards this clone: A read error may produce the germline difference seen at one junction end. This rearrangement joins TRBV7-7 to TRBJ2-1; 9 bases map to TRBD2. Germline-derived CDR1 and CDR2 are SSHAT and FNYEAQ (reference sequence). The CDR3 is made up of 15 amino acids. Written as DNA, the CDR3 is TGTGCTAGCAGCTTAGCTAGCGGGGTCAGCAATGAGCAGTTCTTC. Translation: CASSLASGVSNEQFF. The full variable domain, with the rest looked up from reference TRBV7-7 and TRBJ2-1, is GAGVSQSPRYKVTKRGQDVTLRCDPISSHATLYWYQQALGQGPEFLTYFNYEAQPDKSGLPSDRFSAERPEGSISTLTIQRTEQRDSAMYRCASSLASGVSNEQFFGPGTRLTVL.

The rearrangement links TRBV14 to TRBJ2-1; a possible D gene is TRBD2 (7 bases). Between the trimmed V and J ends, which lost 3 bases and 8 bases, there was a span of 11 bases. The CDR3 runs to 13 residues. Germline V gives CDR1 SGHDN, CDR2 FVKESK. The CDR3 nucleotides are TGTGCCAGCAGCCAGCAGGGGAGGGATGAGCAGTTCTTC. Translation gives CASSQQGRDEQFF.

The chain is built from TRBV19 and TRBJ2-3; 7 nucleotides align to TRBD2. The CDR3 sequence is 16 residues long. Germline V CDR1 and CDR2: LNHDA, SQIVND (reference sequence). V was pared by 3 bases and J by 1 base, with 7 bases of the junction left unmatched. In nucleotides, the CDR3 is TGTGCCAGTAGTATGGGTGGGCTAGCGGGCACAGATACGCAGTATTTT. As protein: CASSMGGLAGTDTQYF.

A single count supports this clone. The rearrangement uses TRBV7-2 and TRBJ2-1, with TRBD2 matching 12 bases. V shed 6 bases, J shed 7 bases, and the junction held 4 bases outside the gene matches. The CDR3 contains 14 residues. Germline V gene data show CDR1 as SGHTA and CDR2 as FQGNSA. The CDR3 region has the DNA TGTGCCAGCAGTCCGACTAGCGGGAGTAATGAGCAGTTCTTC. Translating gives CASSPTSGSNEQFF.

This clone was recorded a few times. CDR3 loop: CASSPPGGSGELFF. The CDR3 DNA is TGTGCCAGCAGCCCGCCAGGGGGGTCCGGGGAGCTGTTTTTT. The rearrangement links TRBV7-2 to TRBJ2-2; D perhaps matches TRBD1 (7 bases). Germline values: CDR1 SGHTA, CDR2 FQGNSA. The CDR3 length is 14 residues. V was trimmed by 5 bases and J by 6 bases, leaving 13 bases between them.

The chain joins TRBV28 to TRBJ2-1, with D perhaps matching TRBD1 (5 bases). The V and J ends lost 7 bases and 0 bases respectively, with 13 bases between them. The V gene's germline CDR1 is MDHEN and CDR2 SYDVKM. The CDR3 runs to 15 residues. The CDR3 DNA reads as TGTGCCAGCACTGGGGCGAATTCCTCCTACAATGAGCAGTTCTTC. It specifies CASTGANSSYNEQFF.

The chain couples TRBV29-1 to TRBJ2-1; the D gene is possibly TRBD2 (6 bases). Trimming took off 3 bases at V and 4 bases at J, with 13 bases between the two ends. Germline V gene data show CDR1 as SQVTM and CDR2 as ANQGSEA. The CDR3 loop spans 14 amino acids. CDR3 in DNA: TGCAGCGTTGAGTTAGCGGTGCCGTACAATGAGCAGTTCTTC. Amino acids: CSVELAVPYNEQFF.

This sequence joins TRBV4-2 and TRBJ1-4; D unresolved. This CDR3 region has 15 residues. Per germline, CDR1 LGHNA and CDR2 YNFKEQ. Between the trimmed V and J ends, which lost 1 base and 1 base, there was a span of 7 bases. The CDR3 protein is CASSQVVGTNEKLFF. DNA for the CDR3: TGTGCCAGCAGCCAAGTGGTCGGAACTAATGAAAAACTGTTTTTT.

The CDR3 region has the DNA TGTGCCAGCAGCTTTGACACAGGGAACACTGAAGCTTTCTTT. It specifies CASSFDTGNTEAFF. The V and J genes are TRBV11-2 and TRBJ1-1; the D gene is possibly TRBD1 (5 bases). CDR1 and CDR2 from the germline V gene are SGHAT and FQNNGV. Deletions cut 3 bases from V and 1 base from J, with 9 bases between. This CDR3 contains 14 residues.

The chain joins TRBV28 to TRBJ1-4; D ambiguous. V lost 3 bases to trimming and J lost 4 bases, with 15 bases between them. Germline assignment: CDR1 MDHEN and CDR2 SYDVKM. The CDR3 contains 16 residues. The CDR3 region is CASSLRVGRGNEKLFF. For the CDR3, the DNA is TGTGCCAGCAGTTTGAGGGTCGGACGGGGTAATGAAAAACTGTTTTTT.

V gene TRBV5-1 combines with J gene TRBJ2-2; tentatively, D is TRBD1 (6 bases). This CDR3 region has 15 residues. In germline, CDR1 is SGHRS, CDR2 YFSETQ. V was trimmed by 4 bases and J by 2 bases, leaving 12 bases between them. The DNA of the CDR3 is TGCGCCAGCAGCCCCCGGACAGACAACACCGGGGAGCTGTTTTTT. As protein: CASSPRTDNTGELFF.

This clone showed up just a few times. The chain is built from TRBV11-2 and TRBJ2-7; D is perhaps TRBD2 (6 bases). The V end was cut by 1 base, the J end by 2 bases, with 18 bases between. CDR1 SGHAT and CDR2 FQNNGV come from the germline V gene. This CDR3 is built from 17 residues. CDR3 nucleotides: TGTGCCAGCAGCTTAGTTGGACTGCGGGGTGGCACCTACGAGCAGTACTTC. Translating gives CASSLVGLRGGTYEQYF.